A selection of T cell receptor beta chains follows, all from one sample in a study of beta chain features in type 1 diabetes. The assay was immunoSEQ multiplex PCR, and TCRdb's table has in-frame clones only and misses some. The data hold more than 300,000 clones, with over 8.5% observed a single time. The sample consisted of central memory CD4+ T cells from blood. The receptors derive from a man between 25 and 39 years old with type 1 diabetes. Each CDR3 is given with its conserved first and last residue. Fields, in order: V gene, D gene, J gene, clone size, CDR3 protein, CDR3 DNA. The D gene is left open where the match is weak. Rows give clone size only sometimes, using once, few, many, or a class for an expanded clone.

>TRBV10-3|NA|TRBJ2-1|few
CAISENSPNEQFF
TGTGCCATCAGTGAGAACAGCCCCAATGAGCAGTTCTTC
>TRBV18|TRBD1|TRBJ1-1|NA
CASSPDRGVEAFF
TGTGCCAGCTCTCCAGACAGGGGCGTGGAAGCTTTCTTT
>TRBV29-1|NA|TRBJ2-2|few
CSVVLLGYTGELFF
TGCAGCGTTGTACTCCTAGGGTACACCGGGGAGCTGTTTTTT
>TRBV5-4|TRBD2|TRBJ2-3|NA
CASSLWSGTADTQYF
TGTGCCAGCAGCTTGTGGAGCGGGACCGCAGATACGCAGTATTTT
>TRBV6-5|NA|TRBJ1-5|NA
CASSEPNQPQHF
TGTGCCAGCAGTGAACCAAATCAGCCCCAGCATTTT
>TRBV5-4|TRBD1|TRBJ2-2|NA
CASSWDSTSGELFF
TGTGCCAGCAGCTGGGACAGTACTTCCGGGGAGCTGTTTTTT
>TRBV11-2|NA|TRBJ2-3|many
CASSPRRTSRTDTQYF
TGTGCCAGCAGCCCCCGGAGGACTTCACGCACAGATACGCAGTATTTT
>TRBV6-1|TRBD1|TRBJ2-5|NA
CASRRQGDRWETQYF
TGTGCCAGCAGGAGACAGGGGGATCGATGGGAGACCCAGTACTTC
>TRBV5-4|NA|TRBJ1-2|few
CASSLEDGGSVGDYGYTF
TGTGCCAGCAGCTTGGAGGATGGGGGTTCCGTAGGAGACTATGGCTACACCTTC
>TRBV7-8|NA|TRBJ1-2|few
CASSLTGSYGYTF
TGTGCCAGCAGCTTAACAGGAAGCTATGGCTACACCTTC
>TRBV28|NA|TRBJ1-2|many
CASSPGYDYGYTF
TGTGCCAGCAGTCCGGGGTACGACTATGGCTACACCTTC
>TRBV5-1|TRBD1|TRBJ2-2|NA
CASSLWGQGGTGELFF
TGCGCCAGCAGCTTATGGGGACAGGGAGGCACCGGGGAGCTGTTTTTT
>TRBV9|NA|TRBJ2-7|NA
CASSVVGNSYEQYF
TGTGCCAGCAGCGTAGTCGGTAATTCCTACGAGCAGTACTTC
>TRBV7-9|NA|TRBJ1-2|few
CASSLAGVDYGYTF
TGTGCCAGCAGCTTAGCAGGGGTTGACTATGGCTACACCTTC
>TRBV7-9|TRBD2|TRBJ2-7|few
CASANGGLAGYEQYF
TGTGCCAGCGCCAATGGGGGCCTAGCGGGATACGAGCAGTACTTC
>TRBV29-1|TRBD2|TRBJ2-2|few
CSVSVLGGANTGELFF
TGCAGCGTTAGCGTTCTGGGGGGGGCGAACACCGGGGAGCTGTTTTTT
>TRBV11-2|NA|TRBJ1-3|NA
CASSVVTSGNTIYF
TGTGCCAGCAGTGTCGTTACCTCTGGAAACACCATATATTTT
>TRBV18|NA|TRBJ1-4|NA
CASSPIGQGEKLFF
TGTGCCAGCTCACCTATCGGCCAGGGTGAAAAACTGTTTTTT
>TRBV6-5|NA|TRBJ1-1|NA
CASRQQGPEAFF
TGTGCCAGCAGACAGCAGGGCCCTGAAGCTTTCTTT
>TRBV18|TRBD1|TRBJ1-2|few
CASAPPRTGDGYTF
TGTGCCAGCGCACCACCTAGGACAGGGGATGGCTACACCTTC
>TRBV4-3|NA|TRBJ2-1|few
CASSQEGFQGSNNEQFF
TGCGCCAGCAGCCAAGAGGGTTTCCAGGGTTCCAACAATGAGCAGTTCTTC
>TRBV10-3|TRBD1|TRBJ1-1|NA
CAALTGGSNTEAFF
TGTGCCGCGCTCACAGGGGGTTCAAACACTGAAGCTTTCTTT
>TRBV18|TRBD1|TRBJ1-5|NA
CASSLVGSGGEGQPQHF
TGTGCCAGCTCACTCGTCGGTTCAGGGGGCGAGGGTCAGCCCCAGCATTTT
>TRBV6-6|NA|TRBJ1-4|NA
CATLEKLFF
TGTGCCACACTTGAAAAACTGTTTTTT
>TRBV2|TRBD1|TRBJ2-7|NA
CASSVDRGLPYEQYF
TGTGCCAGCAGTGTAGACAGGGGGCTTCCCTACGAGCAGTACTTC
>TRBV7-2|NA|TRBJ2-1|few
CASSPANEQFF
TGTGCCAGCAGCCCCGCGAATGAGCAGTTCTTC
>TRBV5-6|NA|TRBJ2-3|few
CASSSTDTQYF
TGTGCCAGCAGCTCCACAGATACGCAGTATTTT
>TRBV2|TRBD1|TRBJ1-5|NA
CASSARQGGNQPQHF
TGTGCCAGCAGTGCCAGACAGGGTGGTAATCAGCCCCAGCATTTT
>TRBV7-2|NA|TRBJ1-2|few
CASSSNPVTGSHGYTF
TGTGCCAGCAGCTCAAACCCAGTCACAGGGTCCCATGGCTACACCTTC
>TRBV9|TRBD2|TRBJ2-1|NA
CASSETSGIINEQFF
TGTGCCAGCAGCGAGACTAGCGGCATAATCAATGAGCAGTTCTTC
>TRBV7-3|NA|TRBJ2-1|few
CASSPRPGEQFF
TGTGCCAGCAGCCCACGGCCCGGGGAGCAGTTCTTC
>TRBV9|NA|TRBJ2-5|many
CASSKDYARETQYF
TGTGCCAGCAGCAAGGACTACGCCCGGGAGACCCAGTACTTC
>TRBV7-2|TRBD2|TRBJ2-7|few
CASSYDTSGSYEQYF
TGTGCCAGCAGCTACGATACTAGCGGGAGCTACGAGCAGTACTTC
>TRBV18|TRBD1|TRBJ2-2|few
CASSLTQGAQAGELFF
TGTGCCAGCTCACTAACACAGGGGGCGCAAGCCGGGGAGCTGTTTTTT
>TRBV28|NA|TRBJ2-5|NA
CASSRSAGQETQYF
TGTGCCAGCAGCCGGTCCGCAGGCCAAGAGACCCAGTACTTC